This entry describes one TCR beta chain. Its matching antigen is unknown. This sample was included in a study of blood T cells in healthy people across ages. Study results and limitations: A roughly linear fall in TCR beta diversity per million T cells was seen with increasing age.

It was with a sample-barcoded 5' primer and a J-beta primer mix that a second PCR of roughly 6 to 12 cycles was run. TCRdb reanalysed the 5' RACE reads using MiXCR and keeps one entry per CDR3 protein. Among 1,800,000 or so distinct CDR3 sequences listed, roughly two fifths were seen once. Germline V lookup: CDR1 SGHTA, CDR2 FQGTGA. The germline V and J ends were trimmed by 2 bases and 2 bases, with 10 bases remaining between them. CDR3 size: 15 residues. V usage is TRBV7-3 and J usage is TRBJ2-1; tentative D call: TRBD1 (6 bases). The clonotype originates from a human donor in good health. The sample consisted of blood. In DNA form, the CDR3 reads TGTGCCAGCAGCTTACAGGACAGCGCCTACAATGAGCAGTTCTTC. This sequence encodes CASSLQDSAYNEQFF.